This is a list of T cell receptor beta chains from one sample in a study of PD-1 blockade in classical Hodgkin lymphoma. Data came from immunoSEQ multiplex PCR; TCRdb stores just in-frame clones and leaves some out. The table has some 100,000 clones, more than 85% seen once; the top ten hold 5.5% to 8.5%. Sequenced material: peripheral blood mononuclear cells (PBMCs), taken before the second cycle of nivolumab. The receptor source for this set is a human donor with classical Hodgkin lymphoma. The CDR3 runs from the conserved cysteine through the conserved F or W. A D gene is named only where the DNA matches it firmly. Clone size is stated in some rows and not others, as once, few, many or a class when expanded.

.,TRBJ2-1,.,TRBV7-2,CASSSRAGEQFF,TGTGCCAGCAGCTCCCGGGCGGGTGAGCAGTTCTTC
TRBD2,TRBJ2-3,.,TRBV2,CASSGLAGNTDTQYF,TGTGCCAGCAGCGGACTAGCGGGGAATACAGATACGCAGTATTTT
TRBD1,TRBJ2-2,.,TRBV7-7,CASSIDRDTGELFF,TGTGCCAGCAGCATCGACAGGGACACCGGGGAGCTGTTTTTT
.,TRBJ1-1,.,TRBV11-2,CASSLAVAGAFF,TGTGCCAGCAGCTTAGCAGTGGCAGGCGCTTTCTTT
.,TRBJ1-4,.,TRBV6-1,CASTPNREKLFF,TGTGCCAGCACACCGAATAGGGAAAAACTGTTTTTT
TRBD2,TRBJ2-1,.,TRBV19,CASSNLAGVHNEQFF,TGTGCCAGTAGTAACCTAGCGGGGGTACACAATGAGCAGTTCTTC
.,TRBJ1-2,.,TRBV5-1,CASSAGGASYGYTF,TGCGCCAGCAGCGCGGGGGGCGCCTCCTATGGCTACACCTTC
TRBD1,TRBJ1-1,.,TRBV30,CAWNFLDRGNTEAFF,TGTGCCTGGAACTTCTTGGACAGGGGGAACACTGAAGCTTTCTTT
TRBD2,TRBJ2-7,.,TRBV13,CASSLTSGGPYEQYF,TGTGCCAGCAGCCTAACTAGCGGGGGTCCCTACGAGCAGTACTTC
.,TRBJ2-7,.,TRBV25-1,CASSEGFVGRVGPEQYF,TGTGCCAGCAGTGAAGGCTTTGTGGGCAGGGTTGGACCCGAGCAGTACTTC
TRBD1,TRBJ1-2,once,TRBV12-5,CASGLPDRDRNYGYTF,TGTGCTAGTGGTTTGCCGGACCGGGACAGGAACTATGGCTACACCTTC
.,TRBJ1-6,once,TRBV25-1,CASSEWGGPAYNSPLHF,TGTGCCAGCAGTGAATGGGGGGGGCCAGCCTATAATTCACCCCTCCACTTT
TRBD2,TRBJ2-2,few,TRBV6-1,CASDSGGSTGELFF,TGTGCCAGCGACTCCGGGGGGAGCACCGGGGAGCTGTTTTTT
.,TRBJ2-4,.,TRBV15,CATSRDWAENIQYF,TGTGCCACCAGCAGAGATTGGGCAGAAAACATTCAGTACTTC